One sample yielded the 6 T cell receptor beta chains listed below, sequenced in a study of shared clonotypes between healthy human individuals. Sequencing was performed with immunoSEQ multiplex PCR; in TCRdb, only in-frame clones are kept and a portion is missing. This sample has roughly 2.4 million clones, with approximately 94% found just once. The specimen sequenced was naive CD4+ T cells sorted from blood. Subset described: CD45RA+ positively selected. The receptor source for this set is a man younger than 35 in good health.

Concerning this clone itself: Other DNA sequences in the sample encode the same CDR3. The gene calls are TRBV19 and TRBJ2-7; 9 bases map to TRBD2. V gave up 3 bases and J gave up 2 bases; unmatched junction bases: 2. CDR1 and CDR2 from the germline V gene are LNHDA and SQIVND (reference sequence). This CDR3 is built from 14 residues. The CDR3 protein is CASSMAGGTYEQYF. The CDR3, as DNA: TGTGCCAGTAGTATGGCGGGAGGGACCTACGAGCAGTACTTC. Using reference TRBV19 and TRBJ2-7 for the parts outside the CDR3, the full variable domain is DGGITQSPKYLFRKEGQNVTLSCEQNLNHDAMYWYRQDPGQGLRLIYYSQIVNDFQKGDIAEGYSVSREKKESFPLTVTSAQKNPTAFYLCASSMAGGTYEQYFGPGTRLTVT.

This sequence joins TRBV5-1 and TRBJ2-7; the D gene is possibly TRBD1 (7 bases). Germline V lookup: CDR1 SGHRS, CDR2 YFSETQ. The CDR3 runs 16 residues. The germline V and J ends were trimmed by 5 bases and 0 bases, with 18 bases remaining between them. In nucleotides, the CDR3 is TGCGCCAGCAGTTCCGAGCAGGGGGGAAGCTCCTACGAGCAGTACTTC. Amino acid sequence: CASSSEQGGSSYEQYF.

V gene TRBV29-1 combines with J gene TRBJ2-1, with 9 bases fitting TRBD1. This CDR3 has 13 amino acids. Looked up from germline, CDR1 is SQVTM and CDR2 is ANQGSEA. The J segment lost 4 bases and the V segment lost 8 bases, leaving 6 bases of the junction unmatched. The chain's CDR3 is CSSRDREYNEQFF. In nucleotides, the CDR3 is TGCAGCTCCCGGGACAGGGAGTACAATGAGCAGTTCTTC.

The chain joins TRBV10-3 to TRBJ1-4; 9 bases are shared with TRBD1. Trimming removed 3 bases from V and 7 bases from J; junction bases left unmatched: 6. The CDR3 is 15 residues long. The V gene's germline CDR1 is ENHRY and CDR2 SYGVKD. The CDR3 region has the DNA TGTGCCATCAGTGACCATGACAGGGGGGGTGAAAAACTGTTTTTT. This encodes CAISDHDRGGEKLFF.

With respect to this clone: This sample includes further DNA sequences coding for the same CDR3. The chain links TRBV5-4 to TRBJ1-5; D call uncertain. V lost 0 bases and J lost 4, with 5 bases in between. The CDR3 is made up of 13 amino acids. Germline CDR1 and CDR2: SGHNT and YYREEE (reference sequence). The CDR3 spells CASSLDRNQPQHF. The CDR3 coding sequence is TGTGCCAGCAGCTTGGACAGAAATCAGCCCCAGCATTTT.

The chain recombines TRBV5-4 with TRBJ2-5; tentatively, D is TRBD1 (6 bases). Per germline, CDR1 SGHNT and CDR2 YYREEE (reference sequence). V was clipped by 4 bases and J by 7 bases, with 17 bases between them. CDR3 length: 14 residues. CDR3 region: CASSQGTLTGTQYF. The CDR3 DNA follows: TGTGCCAGCAGCCAGGGGACACTAACGGGGACCCAGTACTTC.